These 17 T cell receptor beta chains were all obtained from the same sample, sequenced in a study of shared clonotypes between healthy human individuals (dated by TCRdb to 2018 to 2021). Library preparation was by the immunoSEQ multiplex PCR assay. Here the immuneACCESS table is served through TCRdb, limited to in-frame sequences with V and J called. Missing clones are a known gap in these copies; in checked studies unresolved V genes cover under half, and the rest lacks a known reason. Here the sample has 2 million to 3 million clones; approximately 93% occur a single time. About 0.39% of the sample goes to the ten largest clones. The specimen sequenced was naive CD4+ T cells from PBMCs. The cell subset or site label for this specimen denotes: CD45RA+ positively selected. These receptors all stem from a man aged 18 to 35 in good health. Some clones in this sample may be carry-over from other donors' samples.

A single count supports this clone. The genes are TRBV6-6 and TRBJ2-5; 8 positions match TRBD1. CDR1 is MNHNY and CDR2 is SVGAGI in the germline V gene (reference sequence). CDR3 length: 15 residues. Trimming cost V 4 bases and J 4 bases; bases outside gene matches: 8. CDR3: CASSWGQVGRETQYF. CDR3 DNA sequence: TGTGCCAGCAGTTGGGGACAGGTAGGAAGAGAGACCCAGTACTTC.

V and J are TRBV19 and TRBJ2-6; tentative D call: TRBD1 (5 bases). V shed 0 bases and J shed 0 bases, with 9 bases lying between them. CDR3 size: 17 residues. Germline CDR1 and CDR2: LNHDA and SQIVND (reference sequence). CDR3 DNA: TGTGCCAGTAGTATAGAGGACATCCTCTCTGGGGCCAACGTCCTGACTTTC. It codes for CASSIEDILSGANVLTF.

This clone was picked up one time. The rearrangement joins TRBV18 to TRBJ2-2, with a possible D match to TRBD2 (5 bases). The germline gives CDR1 KGHSH, CDR2 LQKENI. V gave up 1 base and J gave up 7 bases, with 13 bases separating them. The CDR3 is 15 residues long. The CDR3 spells CASSPLNPGIGELFF. The CDR3 DNA is TGTGCCAGCTCACCACTAAATCCGGGAATCGGGGAGCTGTTTTTT.

The rearrangement links TRBV7-3 to TRBJ2-2, with TRBD2 matching over 10 bases. CDR3 length: 16 amino acids. Per germline, CDR1 SGHTA and CDR2 FQGTGA. J gave up 2 bases and V 5 bases, and 5 bases lay outside the gene matches. The DNA for the CDR3 is TGTGCCAGCAGCCCGGGACTAGCGAGAAACACCGGGGAGCTGTTTTTT. It encodes CASSPGLARNTGELFF.

The chain uses TRBV29-1 and TRBJ2-5, with TRBD2 as a possible D gene (5 bases). The V end was cut by 3 bases, the J end by 5 bases, with 13 bases between. CDR3 length: 13 amino acids. Germline values: CDR1 SQVTM, CDR2 ANQGSEA. The CDR3 region is CSVDIRGGETQYF. CDR3 nucleotides: TGCAGCGTTGATATTCGGGGTGGGGAGACCCAGTACTTC.

The CDR3 DNA is TGTGCCAGCAGCTATTTGCTGAGGGACCGTGATGGCTACACCTTC. Protein sequence: CASSYLLRDRDGYTF. The chain employs TRBV6-1 and TRBJ1-2; possibly TRBD1 for D (5 bases). V was cut by 6 bases and J by 6 bases, with 20 bases left in between. CDR3 length: 15 residues. Germline V gene lookup returns CDR1 MNHNS and CDR2 SASEGT.

V gene TRBV6-6 combines with J gene TRBJ2-7; 11 positions match TRBD2. V lost 4 bases to trimming and J lost 5 bases; unmatched junction nucleotides: 4. This CDR3 has 14 amino acids. Germline CDR1 and CDR2: MNHNY and SVGAGI (reference sequence). Here the CDR3 reads CASSSSGRMNEQYF. The CDR3 coding sequence is TGTGCCAGCAGTTCTAGCGGGAGGATGAACGAGCAGTACTTC.

The V and J genes are TRBV19 and TRBJ2-7; D unresolved. Germline loops: CDR1 LNHDA, CDR2 SQIVND (reference sequence). The CDR3 runs to 13 residues. Deletions cut 6 bases from V and 1 base from J, with 10 bases between. The CDR3 loop reads CASRKAGSYEQYF. As DNA, the CDR3 is TGTGCCAGTAGAAAAGCTGGTTCCTACGAGCAGTACTTC.

The chain is built from TRBV19 and TRBJ2-7; D may match TRBD1 or TRBD2 (5 bases each). CDR1 is LNHDA, CDR2 SQIVND, per germline (reference sequence). Trimming pared 1 base from V and 1 base from J, leaving 11 bases between. CDR3 size: 15 residues. The CDR3 DNA sequence: TGTGCCAGTAGTATAGGTGGGACCCAGTCCTACGAGCAGTACTTC. Protein: CASSIGGTQSYEQYF.

The rearrangement links TRBV11-2 to TRBJ2-7, with 11 bases that match TRBD2. The CDR3 length is 17 residues. J lost 3 bases, V lost 5 bases, and 12 bases had no gene match. Germline V lookup: CDR1 SGHAT, CDR2 FQNNGV. CDR3 loop: CASSHIVLAGVFYEQYF. DNA of the CDR3: TGTGCCAGCAGCCACATCGTACTAGCGGGAGTATTCTACGAGCAGTACTTC.

The V call is TRBV28, the J call TRBJ2-2; TRBD2 aligns across 8 bases. J gave up 7 bases and V 6 bases, and 10 bases lay outside the gene matches. This CDR3 is 15 amino acids long. From germline, CDR1 is MDHEN and CDR2 SYDVKM. The DNA for the CDR3 is TGTGCCAGCAGATTTCGTGAAGCGGGGGTCGGGGAGCTGTTTTTT. Amino acids: CASRFREAGVGELFF.

V gene TRBV5-5 combines with J gene TRBJ1-5; tentative D call: TRBD1 (5 bases). Germline loops: CDR1 SGHKS, CDR2 YYEKEE (reference sequence). This CDR3 is 13 amino acids long. V was pared by 2 bases and J by 7 bases, with 10 bases between. The CDR3: CASSFQGYQPQHF. As DNA, the CDR3 is TGTGCCAGCAGCTTTCAGGGTTACCAGCCCCAGCATTTT.

The chain uses TRBV28 and TRBJ1-1, with 12 bases that match TRBD1. The length of the CDR3 is 16 residues. Looked up from germline, CDR1 is MDHEN and CDR2 is SYDVKM. Germline trimming cut 4 bases from V and 6 bases from J; bases unmatched to any gene: 9. Written as DNA, the CDR3 is TGTGCCAGCAGTTCGGCCGGGACAGGGGGCTCTTCTGAAGCTTTCTTT. Protein sequence: CASSSAGTGGSSEAFF.

J is TRBJ2-1 and V is TRBV6-1, with TRBD2 as a possible D gene (6 bases). This CDR3 contains 16 residues. Trimming removed 3 bases from V and 0 bases from J, with 12 bases in between. Germline CDR1 is MNHNS and CDR2 is SASEGT. The CDR3 DNA follows: TGTGCCAGCAGTGACCCGGGACTCCCCTCCTACAATGAGCAGTTCTTC. It encodes CASSDPGLPSYNEQFF.

This clone was counted once. The chain uses TRBV7-8 and TRBJ1-1; a weak D match, TRBD1 (5 bases). CDR1 SGHVS and CDR2 FQNEAQ come from the germline V gene. The germline V and J ends were trimmed by 1 base and 4 bases, with 13 bases remaining between them. CDR3 size: 15 residues. The CDR3 coding sequence is TGTGCCAGCAGCTTAGAAATCGGGGACCTCACTGAAGCTTTCTTT. Translation: CASSLEIGDLTEAFF.

This chain joins TRBV6-1 and TRBJ2-3; D is uncertain. Trimming took 4 bases from V and 0 from J, leaving 11 bases between them. The CDR3 runs to 15 residues. In germline, CDR1 is MNHNS, CDR2 SASEGT. CDR3 nucleotides: TGTGCCAGCAGTGTAGGGCTGCCGAGCACAGATACGCAGTATTTT. It encodes CASSVGLPSTDTQYF.

This clone has just a few counts. This rearrangement joins TRBV2 to TRBJ2-7; 8 bases align to TRBD2. This CDR3 region has 14 residues. The trim removed 7 bases at V and 2 bases at J, leaving 7 bases unmatched. Germline CDR1 is SNHLY and CDR2 is FYNNEI. The CDR3 DNA reads as TGTGCCAGCATCCAGACTAGCGACACCTACGAGCAGTACTTC. Translating it yields CASIQTSDTYEQYF.